These 14 T cell receptor beta chains were sequenced from one sample in a study of beta chain features in type 1 diabetes. What was sequenced were expressed TCRB transcripts, since all of the isolated RNA had been reverse transcribed. Sequencing was performed with immunoSEQ multiplex PCR; in TCRdb, only in-frame clones are kept and a portion is missing. The table has around 21,000 clones, 40% to 60% seen once. The sequenced sample consisted of stem cell memory CD4+ T cells from blood. These receptors were taken from a man younger than 35 in good health.

This chain connects TRBV9 to TRBJ1-3; D is undetermined. Germline CDR1 SGDLS, CDR2 YYNGEE. There are 14 residues in the CDR3. Trimming pared 2 bases from V and 4 bases from J, leaving 10 bases between. DNA of the CDR3: TGTGCCAGCAGCGTTGAACCGACAGGAAACACCATATATTTT. Protein sequence: CASSVEPTGNTIYF.

This clone was counted a few times. The chain joins TRBV27 to TRBJ1-1, with a tentative D call TRBD1 (5 bases). There are 20 residues in the CDR3. V shed 6 bases and J shed 4 bases, with 33 bases lying between them. The germline CDR1 and CDR2 sequences are MNHEY and SMNVEV (reference sequence). In DNA form, the CDR3 reads TGTGCCAGCAGACCTTACCTCACTCGGGACGCGCCGGGAGTGACCACTGAAGCTTTCTTT. The encoded protein is CASRPYLTRDAPGVTTEAFF.

The CDR3 DNA reads TGCGCCAGCACCATCTGTTCCCTCGGACAGCAAGAGACCCAGTACTTC. Translated: CASTICSLGQQETQYF. The chain employs TRBV23-1 and TRBJ2-5; D is possibly TRBD1 (6 bases). TRBV23-1 is flagged as an ORF with uncertain function. V lost 7 bases, J lost 2 bases, and 20 bases lay in between. This CDR3 spans 16 amino acids.

The rearrangement links TRBV7-2 to TRBJ1-1; D unresolved. Germline assignment: CDR1 SGHTA and CDR2 FQGNSA. The CDR3 is 14 amino acids. V lost 2 bases and J lost 1, with 8 bases in between. For the CDR3, the DNA is TGTGCCAGCAGCTTAAATCGTCCGAACACTGAAGCTTTCTTT. Protein: CASSLNRPNTEAFF.

This clone was detected only once. V usage is TRBV4-1 and J usage is TRBJ2-7; 7 bases agree with TRBD1. The CDR3 runs to 16 residues. CDR1 and CDR2 (germline): MGHRA, YSYEKL. V lost 1 base, J lost 3 bases, and 9 bases stayed unmatched. CDR3 sequence reads: CASSQVGDSVIYEQYF. In DNA form, the CDR3 reads TGCGCCAGCAGCCAAGTTGGGGACAGCGTCATCTACGAGCAGTACTTC.

The V gene is TRBV18, the J gene TRBJ1-2; TRBD1 might be the D (6 bases). Germline CDR1 and CDR2: KGHSH and LQKENI. Trimming took 3 bases from V and 1 from J, leaving 9 bases between them. There are 14 residues in the CDR3. The CDR3 DNA follows: TGTGCCAGCTCACCCGCAGGGGATAACTATGGCTACACCTTC. Translated: CASSPAGDNYGYTF.

A few counts support this clone. The chain employs TRBV7-2 and TRBJ1-4; D is perhaps TRBD1 (5 bases). CDR3 length: 14 amino acids. Germline CDR1 and CDR2: SGHTA and FQGNSA. Trimming cost V 9 bases and J 3 bases, with 14 bases left between them. CDR3 DNA: TGTGCCAGTAGGGGCCGGGCCCCTAATGAAAAACTGTTTTTT. It encodes CASRGRAPNEKLFF.

The genes are TRBV7-9 and TRBJ2-5; 7 positions match TRBD1. In germline, CDR1 is SEHNR, CDR2 FQNEAQ (reference sequence). Trimming removed 2 bases from V and 0 bases from J; junction bases left unmatched: 6. This CDR3 is 16 amino acids long. The CDR3 protein is CASSLYRGRYQETQYF. The CDR3 DNA sequence: TGTGCCAGCAGCTTATACAGGGGCCGGTACCAAGAGACCCAGTACTTC.

The chain uses TRBV5-1 and TRBJ2-3; TRBD2 matches 10 bases. V was pared by 0 bases and J by 1 base, with 5 bases of the junction left unmatched. This CDR3 contains 17 residues. CDR1 is SGHRS and CDR2 is YFSETQ in the germline V gene. CDR3 residues: CASSLDRLAGGTDTQYF. CDR3 bases: TGCGCCAGCAGCTTGGACCGGCTAGCGGGAGGCACAGATACGCAGTATTTT. The full variable domain, with the rest looked up from reference TRBV5-1 and TRBJ2-3, is KAGVTQTPRYLIKTRGQQVTLSCSPISGHRSVSWYQQTPGQGLQFLFEYFSETQRNKGNFPGRFSGRQFSNSRSEMNVSTLELGDSALYLCASSLDRLAGGTDTQYFGPGTRLTVL.

The chain employs TRBV28 and TRBJ2-1; 9 nucleotides line up with TRBD1. V lost 4 bases to trimming and J lost 1 base; unmatched junction nucleotides: 8. CDR1 is MDHEN and CDR2 is SYDVKM in the germline V gene. The CDR3 sequence is 17 residues long. This CDR3 is CASSSGTGSISYNEQFF. CDR3 sequence (DNA): TGTGCCAGCAGTTCCGGGACAGGGTCTATTTCCTACAATGAGCAGTTCTTC.

This clone was picked up a small number of times. The rearrangement uses TRBV27 and TRBJ2-6; maybe TRBD2 (5 bases). Germline loops: CDR1 MNHEY, CDR2 SMNVEV (reference sequence). The CDR3 sequence is 16 residues long. V lost 1 base and J 0 bases, leaving 7 bases between the germline ends. DNA of the CDR3: TGTGCCAGCAGTTTATTGGGGAGCTCTGGGGCCAACGTCCTGACTTTC. This translates into CASSLLGSSGANVLTF.

This clone occurred a few times. The chain employs TRBV5-1 and TRBJ2-7; a weak D match, TRBD1 (5 bases). Germline-derived CDR1 and CDR2 are SGHRS and YFSETQ. The CDR3 sequence is 15 residues long. Trimming took 5 bases from V and 0 from J, leaving 15 bases between them. The DNA of the CDR3 is TGCGCCAGCAGACAAACCCCGGACACCTCCTACGAGCAGTACTTC. Translating gives CASRQTPDTSYEQYF.

The rearrangement links TRBV7-2 to TRBJ1-5; D perhaps matches TRBD1 (5 bases). Trimming stripped 3 bases from V and 7 bases from J, with 16 bases between. The CDR3 is 15 residues long. From germline, CDR1 is SGHTA and CDR2 FQGNSA. CDR3 in amino acids: CASSFGSGSGQPQHF. CDR3 coding DNA: TGTGCCAGCAGCTTCGGTTCAGGGTCAGGGCAGCCCCAGCATTTT. Complete variable domain (other parts from reference TRBV7-2 and TRBJ1-5): GAGVSQSPSNKVTEKGKDVELRCDPISGHTALYWYRQSLGQGLEFLIYFQGNSAPDKSGLPSDRFSAERTGGSVSTLTIQRTQQEDSAVYLCASSFGSGSGQPQHFGDGTRLSIL.

V is TRBV6-5 and J is TRBJ2-7; possibly TRBD1 for D (6 bases). This CDR3 is 14 amino acids long. V was cut by 2 bases and J by 0 bases, with 8 bases left in between. Germline CDR1 and CDR2: MNHEY and SVGAGI. The CDR3 here is CASSYDRNSYEQYF. The CDR3 DNA sequence: TGTGCCAGCAGTTACGACAGGAACTCCTACGAGCAGTACTTC.